This T cell receptor (beta chain) was obtained from a study of technical replicates of blood from a handful of donors. The table came from immunoSEQ multiplex PCR; TCRdb's copy has only in-frame clones and leaves some out. The repertoire consists of about 97,000 clones, with over 85% occurring once and the leading ten covering approximately 0.33%. CDR1 and CDR2 (germline): SGDLS, YYNGEE. The CDR3 totals 18 residues. V was clipped by 1 base and J by 2 bases; unmatched bases: 8. This chain uses TRBV9 with TRBJ2-2; 10 bases fit TRBD2. The receptor was derived from a human donor in good health. Sample: T cells isolated from PBMCs. The CDR3 DNA reads as TGTGCCAGCAGCGTAATCACTATAGCGGGAGGCAACACCGGGGAGCTGTTTTTT. Translating it yields CASSVITIAGGNTGELFF. Full variable domain (missing parts from reference TRBV9 and TRBJ2-2): DSGVTQTPKHLITATGQRVTLRCSPRSGDLSVYWYQQSLDQGLQFLIQYYNGEERAKGNILERFSAQQFPDLHSELNLSSLELGDSALYFCASSVITIAGGNTGELFFGEGSRLTVL.